Reported below is one T cell receptor beta chain. CDR1 and CDR2 (germline): SNHLY, FYNNEI. The CDR3 covers 16 residues. V was pared by 1 base and J by 4 bases, with 16 bases between. The data stem from a study of blood T cell repertoires in COVID-19. Whole-study context: The United States, Italy and Spain supplied acute and convalescent COVID-19 samples. Sample material is recorded as cDNA or gDNA derived from T cells, B-cell-depleted T cells, or PBMCs.

Authors' analysis steps: Amplified reference gene primers provided the basis for estimating nucleated cell counts. The table came from immunoSEQ multiplex PCR; TCRdb's copy has only in-frame clones and leaves some out. The DNA gave D and trimming, while V, J and clone size come from that table. The sample includes about 200,000 clones, roughly nine tenths of them seen just once. V usage is TRBV2 and J usage is TRBJ1-2; TRBD1 might be the D (5 bases). The sample taken for sequencing was peripheral blood. This clonotype was obtained from a man between 60 and 75 years old with active or convalescent COVID-19. CDR3 protein: CASSEVAGLGAYGYTF. CDR3 DNA sequence: TGTGCCAGCAGTGAAGTAGCGGGGCTCGGTGCCTATGGCTACACCTTC.